This T cell receptor beta chain emerged from a study of blood T cell repertoires in COVID-19. The wider study: The United States, Italy and Spain supplied acute and convalescent COVID-19 samples. PBMCs, B-cell-depleted T cells, or T cells provided the cDNA or gDNA that made up the material.

This CDR3 region has 16 residues. Trimming left V 4 bases short and J 0 bases short, with 16 bases between. Germline values: CDR1 GTSNPN, CDR2 SVGIG (reference sequence). Under the authors' procedure: How many nucleated cells were present was estimated from reference gene primer amplification. Sequencing was performed with immunoSEQ multiplex PCR; in TCRdb, only in-frame clones are kept and a portion is missing. V, J and clone size are those of that table, while D and trimming were read from the DNA. The sample consists of around 300,000 clones, 86% of them appearing once. This clone was counted between two and nine times.

The specimen was peripheral blood. The sequence was obtained from a woman in her thirties with active or convalescent COVID-19. V is TRBV30 and J is TRBJ1-3, with D perhaps matching TRBD1 (5 bases). The CDR3 DNA sequence: TGTGCCTGGACTTTTGGGACTTCTACCTCTGGAAACACCATATATTTT. Translation: CAWTFGTSTSGNTIYF.